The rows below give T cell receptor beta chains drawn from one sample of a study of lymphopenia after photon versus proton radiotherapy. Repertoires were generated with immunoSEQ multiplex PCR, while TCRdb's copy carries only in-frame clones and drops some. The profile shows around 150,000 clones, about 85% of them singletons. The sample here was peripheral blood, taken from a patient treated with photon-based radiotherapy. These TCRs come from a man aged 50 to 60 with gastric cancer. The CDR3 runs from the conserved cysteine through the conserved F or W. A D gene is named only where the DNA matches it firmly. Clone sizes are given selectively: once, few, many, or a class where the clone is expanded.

TGTGCCAGTAGTCATATCGGGGTTACGGGTCGGTACTTC	CASSHIGVTGRYF	TRBJ2-4	TRBV19	once	NA
TGTGCCAGTAGTAAACAGGTCCTTAACTATGGCTACACCTTC	CASSKQVLNYGYTF	TRBJ1-2	TRBV19	NA	NA
TGTGCCAGTAGTATAGTGGGGGGGGGACCCTACGAGCAGTACTTC	CASSIVGGGPYEQYF	TRBJ2-7	TRBV19	NA	TRBD2
TGTGCCTGGAGTCCCTGGACAGGGAAGCCCTACGAGCAGTACTTC	CAWSPWTGKPYEQYF	TRBJ2-7	TRBV30	NA	TRBD1
TGTGCCAGCAGCCCCCGGACTAGCGGGAGACGAAATGAGCAGTTCTTC	CASSPRTSGRRNEQFF	TRBJ2-1	TRBV7-9	NA	TRBD2
TGTGCCAGCTCAGGGCGGCCGCCCACAGATACGCAGTATTTT	CASSGRPPTDTQYF	TRBJ2-3	TRBV18	NA	NA
TGTGCCAGCAGTTACTTTGGGGGACAGATGCAAGAGACCCAGTACTTC	CASSYFGGQMQETQYF	TRBJ2-5	TRBV6-6	NA	TRBD1
TGTGCCAGCAGCTCCCGAGGTGATAGCAATCAGCCCCAGCATTTT	CASSSRGDSNQPQHF	TRBJ1-5	TRBV5-5	NA	NA
TGTGCCAGCAGCTCTATGGCAGGGGCGGTCACTGAAGCTTTCTTT	CASSSMAGAVTEAFF	TRBJ1-1	TRBV7-9	NA	NA
TGTGCCAGTAGTATATCCACCGTAGGTAACTATGGCTACACCTTC	CASSISTVGNYGYTF	TRBJ1-2	TRBV19	NA	NA
TGTGCCAGCAGCCAAGAAAGGACAGGGGCGGGCAATCAGCCCCAGCATTTT	CASSQERTGAGNQPQHF	TRBJ1-5	TRBV4-2	NA	TRBD1
TGTGCCAGCTCGAGGGGGACAGGGAATGAAAAACTGTTTTTT	CASSRGTGNEKLFF	TRBJ1-4	TRBV25-1	NA	TRBD1
TGTGCCAGCAGCGCCACCGGGACCAGTTATGGGACCCAGTACTTC	CASSATGTSYGTQYF	TRBJ2-5	TRBV9	NA	NA
TGTGCCAGCAGTTTATCGAGGGTGTCCTACGAGCAGTACTTC	CASSLSRVSYEQYF	TRBJ2-7	TRBV28	NA	NA
TGTGCCAGTAATCACGTGTTCGCGAACACCGGGGAGCTGTTTTTT	CASNHVFANTGELFF	TRBJ2-2	TRBV19	few	NA
TGCGCCAGCAGCTTAGCGGGACACTACGAGCAGTACTTC	CASSLAGHYEQYF	TRBJ2-7	TRBV5-1	NA	NA
TGCAGTGCCCAACGAGGGCAGTTCTTC	CSAQRGQFF	TRBJ2-1	TRBV20-1	once	NA
TGTGCCACCAGCAGCCGAAGCACAGGGGACACTGAAGCTTTCTTT	CATSSRSTGDTEAFF	TRBJ1-1	TRBV15	NA	TRBD1
TGTGCCAGCAGTTACCGGAGGCAACAGCCCCAGCATTTT	CASSYRRQQPQHF	TRBJ1-5	TRBV6-5	NA	NA
TGTGCCAGCAGGGACCACGGGTCATATGAGCAGTTCTTC	CASRDHGSYEQFF	TRBJ2-1	TRBV2	NA	NA
TGTGCCAGTAGTTCCTGGGGCGCTGGGGCCAACGTCCTGACTTTC	CASSSWGAGANVLTF	TRBJ2-6	TRBV19	NA	NA
TGTGCCAGCACTTATCGTCTAGGGGATAACTATGGCTACACCTTC	CASTYRLGDNYGYTF	TRBJ1-2	TRBV25-1	NA	NA
TGTGCCAGCTCACCACTTAACGCAGGGGGCAATGAGCAGTTCTTC	CASSPLNAGGNEQFF	TRBJ2-1	TRBV18	once	TRBD1
TGTGCCAGCAGCCCGGGACAGAGCTACGAGCAGTACTTC	CASSPGQSYEQYF	TRBJ2-7	TRBV6-1	NA	TRBD1
TGTGCCAGCAGCTTGGCGGGAGTAGATACGCAGTATTTT	CASSLAGVDTQYF	TRBJ2-3	TRBV5-5	NA	NA
TGCAGCGTACAGACCGGGACTGGGGTTAGAGTTGGCTACACCTTC	CSVQTGTGVRVGYTF	TRBJ1-2	TRBV29-1	NA	NA
TGTGCTAGTGCCAGACAGGGGCCTGACACCGGGGAGCTGTTTTTT	CASARQGPDTGELFF	TRBJ2-2	TRBV12-5	once	TRBD1
TGCGCCAGCAGCCAAGATCCCCCAGACAGGGTAGGAGATGGCTACACCTTC	CASSQDPPDRVGDGYTF	TRBJ1-2	TRBV4-3	NA	TRBD1
TGCGCCAGCAGCCCGGGACTGATCACAGATACGCAGTATTTT	CASSPGLITDTQYF	TRBJ2-3	TRBV5-1	NA	NA
TGTGCCAGCAGCCAATTTTCTGGGGCGGGAGAGTACTTC	CASSQFSGAGEYF	TRBJ2-7	TRBV14	NA	TRBD2
TGTGCCAGCAGTTACTCCGGGACAGACATCCTCTATGGCTACACCTTC	CASSYSGTDILYGYTF	TRBJ1-2	TRBV6-5	NA	TRBD1
TGTGCCAGCAGCTTATTAGGGACAGTCTCCTACGAGCAGTACTTC	CASSLLGTVSYEQYF	TRBJ2-7	TRBV7-2	NA	TRBD1
TGTGCCAGCAGTTTAGGGGGTATAGGGAATCAGCCCCAGCATTTT	CASSLGGIGNQPQHF	TRBJ1-5	TRBV28	NA	NA
TGCGCCAGCAGCTTGCAGGGGGCAGTTGAAGCTTTCTTT	CASSLQGAVEAFF	TRBJ1-1	TRBV5-1	few	TRBD1
TGTGCCAGCAGCTTGCCCCCTGCGGTGAACTATGGCTACACCTTC	CASSLPPAVNYGYTF	TRBJ1-2	TRBV5-8	NA	NA
TGTGCCAGCAGTGGTTCCCGGGGGAACTCCTACAATGAGCAGTTCTTC	CASSGSRGNSYNEQFF	TRBJ2-1	TRBV6-1	once	NA
TGTGCCAGTAGTATAGATCCACAGGGGAACACCGGGGAGCTGTTTTTT	CASSIDPQGNTGELFF	TRBJ2-2	TRBV19	NA	NA
TGTGCCAGCTCACCACGACAGGCTGTTGATGAAAAACTGTTTTTT	CASSPRQAVDEKLFF	TRBJ1-4	TRBV18	NA	NA
TGTGCCAGCAGTCTTCTGAGGGAGACCCAGTACTTC	CASSLLRETQYF	TRBJ2-5	TRBV28	NA	NA